This T cell receptor beta chain appears in the sequencing data of a study of T cells in Graves' hyperthyroidism and ophthalmopathy. This clonotype was counted at least ten times. Its antigen remains unknown. The CDR3 length is 15 residues. Germline-derived CDR1 and CDR2 are SEHNR and FQNEAQ (reference sequence). Between the trimmed V and J ends, which lost 4 bases and 2 bases, there was a span of 12 bases. RNA transcripts gave rise to amplified TCR beta CDR3 regions. HTBI primers were the set used in a first-round RT-PCR of the TCR CDR3. TCRdb fed the multiplex PCR reads into MiXCR, producing one record per CDR3 protein. This table holds hundreds of thousands of distinct CDR3 sequences, 14% found once. Study-level results: Model-based prediction identified ophthalmopathy a median approximately 6 months prior to its onset.

The sequenced sample was blood. The source is a young woman with Graves' hyperthyroidism. J is TRBJ2-1 and V is TRBV7-9, with no clear D. This chain's CDR3 is CASSSSGRTYNEQFF. The CDR3 DNA is TGTGCCAGCAGCTCCTCCGGGCGGACCTACAATGAGCAGTTCTTC.